This T cell receptor (beta chain) stems from a study of cytomegalovirus exposure and HLA in healthy donors. The CDR3 covers 15 residues. Germline values: CDR1 SGHRS, CDR2 YFSETQ. The V end lost 2 bases, the J end lost 0 bases, and 8 bases lay between the germline ends. The PCR ran on 60 Vbeta and 13 Jbeta primers. Authors' processing steps: Later analysis identified some 80 million unique TCR beta chains, approximately 10 million shared. Measured with immunoSEQ multiplex PCR; TCRdb has only the in-frame clones, and not every one. The V and J calls and clone size were taken over from that table, and D and trimming were inferred from the DNA. The profile shows about 85,000 clones, 80% of them singletons. The study, taken as a whole, reports: Earlier analysis found most TCR beta V segments productive about 87% or about 30% of the time. One variant, a missense change in DCLRE1C, was linked in a later analysis to TCR beta V- and J-gene trimming. Excluded: some indistinguishable V segments such as TRBV6-2 and TRBV6-3.

Concerning this clone: Its antigen is as yet unknown.

This TCR was recovered from a man aged 50 to 60 in good health and CMV-seropositive. This chain joins TRBV5-1 and TRBJ2-2; TRBD1 is a possible D gene (5 bases). The source material was PBMCs. This CDR3 reads CASSLQETNTGELFF. The CDR3 DNA reads as TGCGCCAGCAGCTTACAGGAGACGAACACCGGGGAGCTGTTTTTT. Using reference TRBV5-1 and TRBJ2-2 for the parts outside the CDR3, the full variable domain is KAGVTQTPRYLIKTRGQQVTLSCSPISGHRSVSWYQQTPGQGLQFLFEYFSETQRNKGNFPGRFSGRQFSNSRSEMNVSTLELGDSALYLCASSLQETNTGELFFGEGSRLTVL.